Listed here are 9 T cell receptor beta chains from one sample, sequenced in a study of T cell repertoires in cytomegalovirus infection. One entry per CDR3 protein results from TCRdb running MiXCR on the reads. The sample includes 200,000 to 300,000 distinct CDR3 sequences, 6.5% of them seen just once. Sequences were obtained from PBMCs. All receptors come from a human donor in good health (CMV status not recorded). Some clones in this sample may be carry-over from other donors' samples.

In this sample, this clonotype turned up a few times. The gene calls are TRBV30 and TRBJ2-7, with a weak D call TRBD1 (5 bases). V dropped 3 bases and J dropped 6 bases, with 21 bases sitting between them. The germline gives CDR1 GTSNPN, CDR2 SVGIG (reference sequence). CDR3 size: 15 residues. CDR3 coding DNA: TGTGCCTGGAGAAAAGGGGCGGTGGGCGGCGGCGAGCAGTACTTC. It translates to CAWRKGAVGGGEQYF. Drawing the rest from reference TRBV30 and TRBJ2-7, the complete variable domain is SQTIHQWPATLVQPVGSPLSLECTVEGTSNPNLYWYRQAAGRGLQLLFYSVGIGQISSEVPQNLSASRPQDRQFILSSKKLLLSDSGFYLCAWRKGAVGGGEQYFGPGTRLTVT.

This clonotype came up many times. The chain employs TRBV29-1 and TRBJ1-5; D possibly corresponds to TRBD1 (5 bases). CDR1 SQVTM and CDR2 ANQGSEA come from the germline V gene. Trimming pared 6 bases from V and 9 bases from J, leaving 18 bases between. This CDR3 is built from 13 residues. The CDR3 DNA follows: TGCAGCGTCGGGGACGGCAAGACTTCGCCCCAGCATTTT. This encodes CSVGDGKTSPQHF.

This clonotype was observed at least ten times. This chain uses TRBV20-1 with TRBJ1-3, with a weak D call TRBD1 (5 bases). The CDR3 consists of 15 residues. The V gene's germline CDR1 is DFQATT and CDR2 SNEGSKA (reference sequence). V was trimmed by 5 bases and J by 1 base, leaving 15 bases between them. This chain's CDR3 is CSAAPVGVSGNTIYF. CDR3 bases: TGCAGTGCTGCCCCCGTGGGGGTTTCTGGAAACACCATATATTTT.

The chain combines TRBV20-1 with TRBJ2-5; no clear D. The CDR3 is made up of 12 amino acids. CDR1 is DFQATT and CDR2 is SNEGSKA in the germline V gene (reference sequence). CDR3 loop: CSAEVIQETQYF. CDR3 sequence (DNA): TGCAGCGCCGAGGTAATTCAAGAGACCCAGTACTTC.

Comment on this clonotype: This may come from a read error, since a much larger clone is one base off. V usage is TRBV20-1 and J usage is TRBJ2-7, with 7 bases matching TRBD1. The germline V gene encodes CDR1 DFQATT and CDR2 SNEGSKA (reference sequence). The CDR3 has 14 residues. The CDR3 here is CSAPNRDSPYEKYF. CDR3 coding DNA: TGCAGTGCTCCGAACCGGGACAGTCCCTACGAGAAGTACTTC.

This clonotype has ten or more counts. The chain has TRBV7-2 and TRBJ1-4; tentative D call: TRBD1 (5 bases). The germline V gene encodes CDR1 SGHTA and CDR2 FQGNSA. The germline V and J ends were trimmed by 2 bases and 4 bases, with 11 bases remaining between them. This CDR3 comprises 15 residues. The CDR3 DNA reads as TGTGCCAGCAGCTTATTGGGGGGAGGTAATGAAAAACTGTTTTTT. Translating gives CASSLLGGGNEKLFF.

This clonotype was seen ten or more times. The CDR3 reads CASSESPGQGHTGELFF. CDR3 nucleotides: TGCGCCAGCAGTGAGTCCCCGGGACAGGGACACACCGGGGAGCTGTTTTTT. The rearrangement links TRBV10-1 to TRBJ2-2, with 9 bases fitting TRBD1. The germline CDR1 and CDR2 sequences are WNHNN and SYGVQD (reference sequence). The J segment lost 3 bases and the V segment lost 0 bases, leaving 5 bases of the junction unmatched. CDR3 length: 17 residues.

J is TRBJ1-6 and V is TRBV7-8, with a weak D call TRBD1 (5 bases). This CDR3 is built from 13 residues. Trimming stripped 7 bases from V and 5 bases from J, with 9 bases between. Germline V CDR1 and CDR2: SGHVS, FQNEAQ. In DNA form, the CDR3 reads TGTGCCAGCACCTCAGGGCATAATTCACCCCTCCACTTT. Translation gives CASTSGHNSPLHF.

This clonotype was found many times. The rearrangement links TRBV7-2 to TRBJ2-2, with TRBD2 as a possible D gene (5 bases). The V end lost 5 bases, the J end lost 1 base, and 14 bases lay between the germline ends. In germline, CDR1 is SGHTA, CDR2 FQGNSA. The CDR3 sequence is 16 residues long. The CDR3 loop is CASSPLGAGNTGELFF. The CDR3 bases are TGTGCCAGCAGCCCCCTGGGTGCGGGGAACACCGGGGAGCTGTTTTTT.